This T cell receptor (beta chain) was captured in a study of blood T cell repertoires in COVID-19. For the study at large: Both acute and convalescent COVID-19 samples were obtained from the United States, Italy and Spain. PBMCs, B-cell-depleted T cells, or T cells were the source of the cDNA or gDNA that made up the material.

Assay: immunoSEQ multiplex PCR; the TCRdb copy retains only in-frame clones and omits some. Counted here are approximately 220,000 clones, less than 90% occurring once; the ten biggest clones make up roughly 2%. The CDR3 extends over 17 amino acids. Germline lookup yields CDR1 LNHDA and CDR2 SQIVND (reference sequence). Unmatched junction bases numbered 7, after V lost 4 bases and J lost 5 bases. This clonotype was obtained from a woman aged 45 to 65 with acute or convalescent COVID-19. The chain couples TRBV19 to TRBJ2-3, with 15 bases identical to TRBD2. The sample was peripheral blood. This chain's CDR3 is CASSKPGLAGGGDTQYF. In DNA form, the CDR3 reads TGTGCCAGTAGTAAACCGGGACTAGCGGGGGGTGGAGATACGCAGTATTTT.